This T cell receptor (beta chain) was obtained from a study of tumor-infiltrating lymphocytes in primary liver carcinoma. General study results and limits: Relative to tumor region pairs, the tumor-adjacent and tumor-blood pairs showed overlap that was lower.

Comment on this clonotype: What it binds is not known. Given a much more abundant clone one base away, this may be a read error.

Researchers generated TCR beta cDNA from about 0.5 ug of total RNA, relying on a constant-region primer. The TCR beta library was amplified through three nested multiplex PCR rounds in a modified ARM-PCR procedure. In the first two PCR rounds, TRBV1-TRBV30 forward primers were paired with a C-beta reverse primer, and each round lasted approximately 10 cycles. Each CDR3 protein gets one entry after TCRdb re-called the multiplex PCR reads with MiXCR. Among 250,000 to 400,000 distinct CDR3 sequences listed, 50% to 70% were seen once. The source of the blood RNA was unsorted whole blood, and germline DNA was extracted as well. The CDR3 has 17 amino acids. Looked up from germline, CDR1 is ENHRY and CDR2 is SYGVKD.

The sequenced sample consisted of peripheral blood. This clonotype was obtained from a man aged 35-49 years with primary liver carcinoma and hepatitis B virus infection. The chain joins TRBV10-3 to TRBJ1-3; 7 bases are shared with TRBD1. DNA for the CDR3: TGTGCCATCAATGAGGCCCCAGGGGACAGCTCTGGAAACACCATATATTTT. Residues: CAINEAPGDSSGNTIYF.